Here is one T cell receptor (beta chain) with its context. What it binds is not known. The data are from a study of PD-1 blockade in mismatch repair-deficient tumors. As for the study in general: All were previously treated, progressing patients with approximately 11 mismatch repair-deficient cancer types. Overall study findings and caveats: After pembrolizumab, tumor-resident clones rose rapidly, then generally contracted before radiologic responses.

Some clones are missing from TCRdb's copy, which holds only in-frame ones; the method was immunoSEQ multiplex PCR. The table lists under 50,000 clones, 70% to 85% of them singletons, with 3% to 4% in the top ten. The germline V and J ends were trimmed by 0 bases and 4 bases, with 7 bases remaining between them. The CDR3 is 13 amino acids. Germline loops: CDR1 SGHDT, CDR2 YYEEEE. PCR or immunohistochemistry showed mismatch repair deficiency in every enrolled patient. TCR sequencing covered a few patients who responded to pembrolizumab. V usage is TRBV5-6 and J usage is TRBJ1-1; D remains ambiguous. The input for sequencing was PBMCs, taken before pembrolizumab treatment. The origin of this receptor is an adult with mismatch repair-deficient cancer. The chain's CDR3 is CASSLGGGTEAFF. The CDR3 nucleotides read TGTGCCAGCAGCTTGGGAGGAGGCACTGAAGCTTTCTTT.